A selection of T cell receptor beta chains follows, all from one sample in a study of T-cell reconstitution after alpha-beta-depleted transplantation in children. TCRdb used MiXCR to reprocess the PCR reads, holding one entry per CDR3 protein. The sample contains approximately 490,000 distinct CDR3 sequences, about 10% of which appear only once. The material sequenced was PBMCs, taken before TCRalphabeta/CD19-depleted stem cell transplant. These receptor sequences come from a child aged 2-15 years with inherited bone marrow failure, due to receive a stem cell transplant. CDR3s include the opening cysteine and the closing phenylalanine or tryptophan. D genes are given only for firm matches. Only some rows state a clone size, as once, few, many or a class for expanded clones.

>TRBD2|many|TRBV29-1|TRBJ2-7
TGCAGCGTTGAAACTCCCCTAGCGGGCAGCTACGAGCAGTACTTC
CSVETPLAGSYEQYF
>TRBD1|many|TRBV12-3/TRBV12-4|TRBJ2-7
TGTGCCAGCAGTTTGACAGGGAATAACGAGCAGTACTTC
CASSLTGNNEQYF
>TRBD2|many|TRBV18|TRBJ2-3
TGTGCCAGCTCATCCTTAGGACTAGCGCCGGCAGATACGCAGTATTTT
CASSSLGLAPADTQYF
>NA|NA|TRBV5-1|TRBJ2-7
TGCGCCAGCAGCTTGGGGCAGGGGAGCGACGAGCAGTACTTC
CASSLGQGSDEQYF
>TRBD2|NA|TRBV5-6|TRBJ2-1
TGTGCCAGCAGCTCGGGTAGCGGGAGGAGCTCCTACAATGAGCAGTTCTTC
CASSSGSGRSSYNEQFF
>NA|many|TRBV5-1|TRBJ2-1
TGCGCCAGCAGCTGGGGGCCCGTAAGGGAGCAGTTCTTC
CASSWGPVREQFF
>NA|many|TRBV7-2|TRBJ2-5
TGTGCCAGCACCCTAGTCGGAGAGACCCAGTACTTC
CASTLVGETQYF
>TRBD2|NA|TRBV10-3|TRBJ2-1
TGTGCCATCAGCTGGACTAGCGGGAGGGGCGGCACCCAGTTCTTC
CAISWTSGRGGTQFF
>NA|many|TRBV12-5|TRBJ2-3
TGTGCTAGTGGTTTTGCAGATACGCAGTATTTT
CASGFADTQYF
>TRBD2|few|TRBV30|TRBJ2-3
TGTGCCTGGAGTGCCCTGAGCGGGAGGGGGGCAGATACGCAGTATTTT
CAWSALSGRGADTQYF
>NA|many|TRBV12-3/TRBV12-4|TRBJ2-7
TGTGCCAGCAGTTCCGGGACTTACTACGAGCAGTACTTC
CASSSGTYYEQYF
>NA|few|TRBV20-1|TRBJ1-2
TGCAGTGCTAGGGGCATTGCTACTAGCTATGGCTACACCTTC
CSARGIATSYGYTF
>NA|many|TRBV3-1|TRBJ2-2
TGTGCCAGCAGCCAAGATAGCTTGGAGGGCCCCGGGGAGCTGTTTTTT
CASSQDSLEGPGELFF
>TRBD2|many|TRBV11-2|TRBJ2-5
TGTGCCAGCTCAACCGGAACTAGCGGGCAAGAGACCCAGTACTTC
CASSTGTSGQETQYF
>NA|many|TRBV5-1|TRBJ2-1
TGCGCCAGCAGCTCCGGGACCCACTACAATGAGCAGTTCTTC
CASSSGTHYNEQFF
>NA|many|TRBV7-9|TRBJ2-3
TGTGCCAGCAGCTTATCTCGACTGGGCACAGATACGCAGTATTTT
CASSLSRLGTDTQYF
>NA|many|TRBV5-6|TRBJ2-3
TGTGCCAGCAGCTTGGACTCTGTTGTGGATACGCAGTATTTT
CASSLDSVVDTQYF
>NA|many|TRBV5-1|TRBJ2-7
TGCGCCAGCAGCTTGGGTTTCGAGGGCGAGCAGTACTTC
CASSLGFEGEQYF
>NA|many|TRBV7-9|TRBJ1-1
TGTGCCAGCAGCCCGGACCCGGTTATAGGCACTGAAGCTTTCTTT
CASSPDPVIGTEAFF
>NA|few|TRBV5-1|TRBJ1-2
TGCGCCAGCAGCTTGGGCCCGGTTGGCTACACCTTC
CASSLGPVGYTF
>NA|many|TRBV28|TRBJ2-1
TGTGCCAGCAGTTCCCGTGGCGGTAGCTCCTACAATGAGCAGTTCTTC
CASSSRGGSSYNEQFF
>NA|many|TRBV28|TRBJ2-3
TGTGCCAGCAGTTTGTTCCCCTCCGCAGATACGCAGTATTTT
CASSLFPSADTQYF
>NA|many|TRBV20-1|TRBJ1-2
TGCAGTGCTAGTGACAACTATGGCTACACCTTC
CSASDNYGYTF
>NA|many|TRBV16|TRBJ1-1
TGTGCCAGCAGCCAAAACCAGGAATCTGAAGCTTTCTTT
CASSQNQESEAFF
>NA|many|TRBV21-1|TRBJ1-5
TGTGCCAGCAGCCAACAGGGTCAGCCCCAGCATTTT
CASSQQGQPQHF
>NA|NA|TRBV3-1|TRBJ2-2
TGTGCCAGCAGCCCCTATTCAGCTACCGGGGAGCTGTTTTTT
CASSPYSATGELFF
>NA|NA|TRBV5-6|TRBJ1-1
TGTGCCAGCAGCTCTTTACCCTCCGTGGGCACTGAAGCTTTCTTT
CASSSLPSVGTEAFF
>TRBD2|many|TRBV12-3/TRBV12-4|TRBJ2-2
TGTGCCAGCAGAGCGAGCGGGAGTGGAATAGCCGGGGAGCTGTTTTTT
CASRASGSGIAGELFF
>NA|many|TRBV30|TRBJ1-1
TGTGCCTGGAGCGATCGGAGCACTGAAGCTTTCTTT
CAWSDRSTEAFF
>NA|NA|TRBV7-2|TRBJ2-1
TGTGCCTGCAGCTTCGCGCGGTCCTACAATGAGCAGTTCTTC
CACSFARSYNEQFF
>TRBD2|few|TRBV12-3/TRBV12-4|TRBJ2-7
TGTGCCAGCAGTTCCAGCGGGGGACTAACCTACGAGCAGTACTTC
CASSSSGGLTYEQYF
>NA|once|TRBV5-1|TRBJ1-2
TGCGCCAGCAGCTTGGGTTCACGGTTGAGTGGCTACACCTTC
CASSLGSRLSGYTF
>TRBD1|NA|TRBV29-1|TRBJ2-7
TGCAGCGTTGTGGGGGACAGGAGTCTAGACGAGCAGTACTTC
CSVVGDRSLDEQYF
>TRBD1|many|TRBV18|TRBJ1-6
TGTGCCAGCTCACCAAGGGGGACAGATTCACCCCTCCACTTT
CASSPRGTDSPLHF
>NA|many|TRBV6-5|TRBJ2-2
TGTGCCAGCAGTTACAGAGGCGGGGAGCTGTTTTTT
CASSYRGGELFF
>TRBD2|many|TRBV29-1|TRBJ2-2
TGCAGCGTTGAGGTAGCGGGAGGCGTAACCGGGGAGCTGTTTTTT
CSVEVAGGVTGELFF
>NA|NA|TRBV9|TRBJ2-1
TGTGCCAGCAGCATCCGGGGTAACAATGAGCAGTTCTTC
CASSIRGNNEQFF
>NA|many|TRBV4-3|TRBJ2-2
TGCGCCAGCAGCCAAGAAAGGGGAATCGCCTTTACCGGGGAGCTGTTTTTT
CASSQERGIAFTGELFF
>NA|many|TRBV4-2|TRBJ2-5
TGTGCCAGCAGCCAAGGAGGGGTTAGCCTAGAGACCCAGTACTTC
CASSQGGVSLETQYF
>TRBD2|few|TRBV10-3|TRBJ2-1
TGTGCCATCAGTGACTCTCGGTGGAAGCGGGAGGGAACCCCTGCGCAGTTCTTC
CAISDSRWKREGTPAQFF
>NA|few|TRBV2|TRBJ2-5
TGTGCCACCTCGGACCTTTCAGAGACCCAGTACTTC
CATSDLSETQYF
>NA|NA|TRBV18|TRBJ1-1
TGTGCCAGCTCACCAAGGCAGGCGTACACTGAAGCTTTCTTT
CASSPRQAYTEAFF
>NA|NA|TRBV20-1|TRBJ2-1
TGCAGTTTTAGGGGCCTAGCGCTGAGCTTCTACAATGAGCAGTTCTTC
CSFRGLALSFYNEQFF
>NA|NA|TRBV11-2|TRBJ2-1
TGTGCCAGCAGCTTAGTATCTAGGGGGAGAATCTACAATGAGCAGTTCTTC
CASSLVSRGRIYNEQFF
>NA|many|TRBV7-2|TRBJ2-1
TGTGCCAGCAGCTTATTGAGTGGGATGAGCTCCTACAATGAGCAGTTCTTC
CASSLLSGMSSYNEQFF
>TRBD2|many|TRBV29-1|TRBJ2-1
TGCAGCGTTGACCAGGGACTAGCGGGGAACAATGAGCAGTTCTTC
CSVDQGLAGNNEQFF
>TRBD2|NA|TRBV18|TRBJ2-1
TGTGCCAGCTCACCACCGGGACTAGCGGGCTTCTTC
CASSPPGLAGFF
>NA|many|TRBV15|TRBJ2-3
TGTGCCACCAGCGGGGGAGGTTTCACAGATACGCAGTATTTT
CATSGGGFTDTQYF